These 8 T cell receptor beta chains were sequenced from one sample in a study of blood T cell repertoires in COVID-19. Sequencing used immunoSEQ multiplex PCR; TCRdb keeps in-frame clones, though not all of them. Of tens of thousands of clones in the sample, about 80% were seen once. The specimen was peripheral blood. Source of these receptors: a man aged 70-80 years with active or convalescent COVID-19.

This sequence joins TRBV25-1 and TRBJ1-1; possible D gene TRBD1, 5 bases. CDR1 is MGHDK, CDR2 SYGVNS, per germline. Trimming took off 7 bases at V and 0 bases at J, with 12 bases between the two ends. The CDR3 runs 14 residues. The chain's CDR3 is CASIPGNMNTEAFF. The CDR3 bases are TGTGCCAGCATCCCAGGGAACATGAACACTGAAGCTTTCTTT.

This clone has only one observation. The chain is built from TRBV5-5 and TRBJ2-7; the D gene is possibly TRBD1 (7 bases). V lost 2 bases, J lost 3 bases, and 21 bases lay in between. CDR3 length: 17 residues. Germline V lookup: CDR1 SGHKS, CDR2 YYEKEE (reference sequence). CDR3 coding DNA: TGTGCCAGCAGCTTAGACCCAATGGGCAGGGGGGTCTACGAGCAGTACTTC. The encoded protein is CASSLDPMGRGVYEQYF.

The chain joins TRBV3-1 (or the pseudogene TRBV3-2) to TRBJ2-3; a weak D match, TRBD2 (7 bases). Germline CDR1 LGHDT, CDR2 YNNKEL (reference sequence). V lost 2 bases and J lost 0, with 15 bases in between. This CDR3 comprises 17 residues. In DNA, the CDR3 is TGTGCCAGCAGCCAACCCCGGGGGGCTACTAGCACAGATACGCAGTATTTT. This encodes CASSQPRGATSTDTQYF.

The chain is built from TRBV28 and TRBJ2-5; weak D call: TRBD2 (7 bases). In germline, CDR1 is MDHEN, CDR2 SYDVKM. V lost 6 bases and J 5 bases, leaving 19 bases between the germline ends. The CDR3 totals 15 residues. The CDR3 DNA follows: TGTGCCAGCAGCCCTAACGTCGGGGGGCTGGAGACCCAGTACTTC. Protein product: CASSPNVGGLETQYF.

V gene TRBV7-2 combines with J gene TRBJ2-6, with D perhaps matching TRBD2 (5 bases). V was clipped by 5 bases and J by 0 bases, with 11 bases between them. The CDR3 extends over 16 amino acids. The germline V gene encodes CDR1 SGHTA and CDR2 FQGNSA. The CDR3 is CASSSTGSSGANVLTF. The CDR3 DNA follows: TGTGCCAGCAGCAGTACGGGGAGCTCTGGGGCCAACGTCCTGACTTTC.

The chain uses TRBV4-1 and TRBJ2-7, with D possibly being TRBD2 (5 bases). V lost 0 bases and J 1 base, leaving 10 bases between the germline ends. The V gene's germline CDR1 is MGHRA and CDR2 YSYEKL. This CDR3 has 15 amino acids. CDR3 protein: CASSQESRGSYEQYF. CDR3 DNA: TGCGCCAGCAGCCAAGAGAGTCGGGGTTCCTACGAGCAGTACTTC.

The rearrangement links TRBV5-1 to TRBJ2-7, with no clear D. From germline, CDR1 is SGHRS and CDR2 YFSETQ. The V gene lost 0 bases and the J gene lost 5 bases, with 6 bases spanning the gap. This CDR3 contains 12 residues. The CDR3 is CASSLEPHEQYF. CDR3 DNA sequence: TGCGCCAGCAGCTTGGAGCCCCACGAGCAGTACTTC.

This clone was observed a few times. For the CDR3, the DNA is TGTGCCAGCAGCCTCCTAGGGACAGGTCTCTCTGGAAACACCATATATTTT. It encodes CASSLLGTGLSGNTIYF. V and J are TRBV7-2 and TRBJ1-3; TRBD1 aligns across 8 bases. Per the germline V gene, CDR1 is SGHTA and CDR2 is FQGNSA. The CDR3 extends over 17 amino acids. With V trimmed by 5 bases and J by 0 bases, 9 bases remained unmatched.